The source of this T cell receptor (beta chain) is a study of CD8 T cells in Susac syndrome. This clonotype occurred once. Its antigen is still unknown. The V gene's germline CDR1 is SEHNR and CDR2 FQNEAQ (reference sequence). Trimming stripped 5 bases from V and 11 bases from J, with 12 bases between. This CDR3 spans 11 amino acids. Study-level findings and limits: Clonal expansion did not appear in Susac syndrome CD4+ T cell repertoires.

Random hexamers were used to reverse transcribe an amount of about 0.45 to 1 ug RNA. The amplification used immunoSEQ multiplex PCR on TCR beta CDR3; it spanned 54 Vbeta and 13 Jbeta. TCRdb re-called the immunoSEQ multiplex PCR reads with MiXCR, one entry per CDR3 protein. This table has roughly 200,000 distinct CDR3 sequences, 75% to 95% appearing once. Sequencing was done on a sample of CD4+ T cells from PBMCs. This rearrangement joins TRBV7-9 to TRBJ1-2; D unclear. The source of this sequence is a human donor with Susac syndrome. DNA for the CDR3: TGTGCCAGCAGCCGAAACAGCGATTACACCTTC. Its translation: CASSRNSDYTF. Combining the CDR3 with reference TRBV7-9 and TRBJ1-2 gives the whole variable domain DTGVSQNPRHKITKRGQNVTFRCDPISEHNRLYWYRQTLGQGPEFLTYFQNEAQLEKSRLLSDRFSAERPKGSFSTLEIQRTEQGDSAMYLCASSRNSDYTFGSGTRLTVV.